These 14 T cell receptor beta chains were sequenced from one sample in a study of OX40 agonist ivuxolimab in advanced cancers. Sequencing was performed with immunoSEQ multiplex PCR; in TCRdb, only in-frame clones are kept and a portion is missing. The data hold some 90,000 clones, with roughly 91% observed a single time. The sequencing here drew on CD4+ or CD8+ T cells sorted from blood, taken in a trial of the OX40 agonist ivuxolimab. The receptors shown here come from an adult with an advanced solid tumor such as melanoma, head and neck, liver or kidney cancer.

Written as DNA, the CDR3 is TGTGCCAGCAGCAACACTAGGGGGGTTTCTAAGCCCCAGCATTTT. Its protein is CASSNTRGVSKPQHF. This chain links TRBV28 with TRBJ1-5; possibly TRBD1 for D (6 bases). CDR3 length: 15 amino acids. V was cut by 6 bases and J by 8 bases, with 20 bases left in between. Germline lookup yields CDR1 MDHEN and CDR2 SYDVKM.

The rearrangement joins TRBV5-5 to TRBJ1-2, with D possibly being TRBD1 (6 bases). V was pared by 4 bases and J by 4 bases, with 14 bases between. Germline V CDR1 and CDR2: SGHKS, YYEKEE (reference sequence). This CDR3 is built from 14 residues. This chain's CDR3 is CASSHRVLGYGYTF. Written as DNA, the CDR3 is TGTGCCAGCAGCCACAGGGTATTGGGCTATGGCTACACCTTC.

The chain carries TRBV4-2 and TRBJ1-4; D ambiguous. This CDR3 contains 16 residues. Trimming removed 0 bases from V and 3 bases from J, with 11 bases in between. The germline V gene encodes CDR1 LGHNA and CDR2 YNFKEQ. The CDR3: CASSQDPGIPNEKLFF. The CDR3 DNA sequence: TGTGCCAGCAGCCAAGATCCTGGGATCCCTAATGAAAAACTGTTTTTT.

The V gene is TRBV6-5, the J gene TRBJ2-5; TRBD1 aligns across 8 bases. The CDR3 is 16 residues long. The ends lost 4 bases at V and 3 bases at J; junction bases unmatched: 10. The V gene's germline CDR1 is MNHEY and CDR2 SVGAGI. The DNA for the CDR3 is TGTGCCAGCAGTTCCTACAGGGGGACGTTGAAAGAGACCCAGTACTTC. Residues: CASSSYRGTLKETQYF.

Here the CDR3 DNA reads TGTGCCAGCAGTGAAGGCGGGTACGAGCAGTACTTC. Protein product: CASSEGGYEQYF. This chain joins TRBV6-1 and TRBJ2-7, with D perhaps matching TRBD2 (5 bases). The germline gives CDR1 MNHNS, CDR2 SASEGT. V dropped 1 base and J dropped 4 bases, with 5 bases sitting between them. This CDR3 is 12 amino acids long.

The chain is built from TRBV27 and TRBJ2-7, with 10 bases aligning to TRBD2. This CDR3 region has 14 residues. Germline V gene data show CDR1 as MNHEY and CDR2 as SMNVEV (reference sequence). V shed 6 bases and J 7 bases; nucleotides not matched to a gene: 9. CDR3 protein: CASRLSGRGWEQYF. The CDR3 DNA reads as TGTGCCAGCAGGTTGAGCGGGAGGGGTTGGGAGCAGTACTTC.

The chain uses TRBV4-2 and TRBJ2-5; 16 nucleotides align to TRBD2. The CDR3 length is 20 residues. The germline V gene encodes CDR1 LGHNA and CDR2 YNFKEQ. V lost 1 base to trimming and J lost 4 bases; unmatched junction nucleotides: 12. CDR3 DNA sequence: TGTGCCAGCAGCCAAGGCGCCTTGGGACTAGCGGGAGGGAGTGGAGAGACCCAGTACTTC. The encoded protein is CASSQGALGLAGGSGETQYF.

V usage is TRBV7-3 and J usage is TRBJ1-6, with 7 nucleotides matching TRBD1. J lost 7 bases, V lost 1 base, and 4 bases had no gene match. This CDR3 has 15 amino acids. CDR1 is SGHTA and CDR2 is FQGTGA in the germline V gene. The CDR3 DNA reads TGTGCCAGCAGCTTAAGTGGCAGGGGGAATTCACCCCTCCACTTT. The encoded protein is CASSLSGRGNSPLHF.

In DNA form, the CDR3 reads TGCAGCGTTAGTTCGGGAGTTAGAGATGAGCAGTTCTTC. This gives the protein CSVSSGVRDEQFF. This chain links TRBV29-1 with TRBJ2-1; D is perhaps TRBD2 (6 bases). Between the trimmed V and J ends, which lost 5 bases and 8 bases, there was a span of 16 bases. The CDR3 spans 13 residues. Per germline, CDR1 SQVTM and CDR2 ANQGSEA.

This chain connects TRBV4-2 to TRBJ2-1; possibly TRBD1 or TRBD2 for D (6 bases each). This CDR3 has 15 amino acids. Trimming cost V 4 bases and J 9 bases, with 19 bases left between them. The germline gives CDR1 LGHNA, CDR2 YNFKEQ. CDR3 coding DNA: TGTGCCAGCAGCCGCGAGGAGGGGGGCTGGAGTGAGCAGTTCTTC. Translation: CASSREEGGWSEQFF.

The rearrangement joins TRBV5-7 to TRBJ2-5; TRBD1 might be the D (6 bases). TRBV5-7 is identified as an open reading frame with a role that is uncertain. The CDR3 sequence is 17 residues long. V dropped 0 bases and J dropped 4 bases, with 19 bases sitting between them. CDR3 in amino acids: CASSLAPQGCRGETQYF. CDR3 coding DNA: TGTGCCAGCAGCTTGGCCCCACAGGGCTGCAGAGGAGAGACCCAGTACTTC.

The V gene is TRBV6-6, the J gene TRBJ2-2; possibly TRBD2 for D (6 bases). Germline-derived CDR1 and CDR2 are MNHNY and SVGAGI (reference sequence). This CDR3 has 16 residues. Trimming shortened V by 7 bases and J by 2 bases, and 17 bases separated the two germline ends. The CDR3 here is CASTRIAAANTGELFF. DNA of the CDR3: TGTGCCAGCACCCGCATAGCGGCGGCTAACACCGGGGAGCTGTTTTTT.

The chain is built from TRBV7-4 and TRBJ1-5; 7 nucleotides align to TRBD1. The CDR3 contains 15 residues. Per the germline V gene, CDR1 is SGHVT and CDR2 is SQSDAQ. Trimming took 2 bases from V and 5 from J; bases not matched to a gene: 6. CDR3 in amino acids: CASSLRTGEDQPQHF. As DNA, the CDR3 is TGTGCCAGCAGCTTACGGACAGGTGAGGATCAGCCCCAGCATTTT.

The chain employs TRBV6-5 and TRBJ2-7; a weak D match, TRBD1 (6 bases). The CDR3 has 16 amino acids. CDR1 MNHEY and CDR2 SVGAGI come from the germline V gene. The V end was cut by 0 bases, the J end by 1 base, with 13 bases between. CDR3 residues: CASSYSATGGSYEQYF. The CDR3 bases are TGTGCCAGCAGTTACTCGGCGACAGGAGGTTCCTACGAGCAGTACTTC.